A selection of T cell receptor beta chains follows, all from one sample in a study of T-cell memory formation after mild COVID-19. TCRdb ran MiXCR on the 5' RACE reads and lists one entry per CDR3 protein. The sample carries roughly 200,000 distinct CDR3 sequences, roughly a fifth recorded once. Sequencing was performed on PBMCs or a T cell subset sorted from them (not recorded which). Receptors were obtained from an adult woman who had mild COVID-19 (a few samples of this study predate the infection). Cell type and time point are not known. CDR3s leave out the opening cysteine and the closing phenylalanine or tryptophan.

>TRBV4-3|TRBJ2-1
ASSQDHGTSYNEQF
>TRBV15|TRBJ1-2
ATSRDHGHSYGYT
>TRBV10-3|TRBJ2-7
AISESRDSHYEQY
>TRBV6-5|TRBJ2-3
ASSYSRLTDHTDTQY
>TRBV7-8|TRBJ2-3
ASKADYRTDTQY
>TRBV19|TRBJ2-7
ASSPGQSYEQY
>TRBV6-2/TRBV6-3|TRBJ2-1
ASTPGLAFDEQF
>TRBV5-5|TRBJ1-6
ASCRDSRDNSPLH
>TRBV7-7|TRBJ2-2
ASSLLPGQGTGELF
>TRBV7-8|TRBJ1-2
ASSLGTGYDGYT
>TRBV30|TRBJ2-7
AWEGEVVEQY
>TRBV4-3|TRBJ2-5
ASSQDFGTGVETQY
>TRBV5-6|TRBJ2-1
ASSQDRVTNEQF
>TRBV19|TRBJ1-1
ASRQGRQNTEAF
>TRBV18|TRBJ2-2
ASSPPGQVVTGELF
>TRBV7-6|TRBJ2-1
ASSILHSGYNEQF
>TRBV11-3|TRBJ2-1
ASSPRTGGYEQF
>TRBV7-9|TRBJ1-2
ASSSGQGSYGYT
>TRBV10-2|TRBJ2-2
ASSPLAGGPTGELF
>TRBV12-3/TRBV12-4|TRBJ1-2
ASTRVEGDGYT
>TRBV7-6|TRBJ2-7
ASSKSGGKDSWQY
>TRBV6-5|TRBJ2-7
ASSNAQGAREQY
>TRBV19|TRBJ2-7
ASSMDGVSSYEQY
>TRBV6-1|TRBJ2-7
ASSEEAGAYEQY